One TCR beta chain is described in this entry. Antigen: not known. V was trimmed by 5 bases and J by 2 bases, leaving 16 bases between them. Germline V gene sequence: CDR1 SEHNR, CDR2 FQNEAQ (reference sequence). This CDR3 comprises 16 residues. These data belong to a study of T-cell reconstitution after alpha-beta-depleted transplantation in children. Study results and limitations: Several hundred expanded graft clones reportedly gave rise to the alpha-beta T cells present about two months after transplant. Counts and diversity of T cells one year after transplant came mostly from newly produced T cells. Recipient T cells and thymic progenitors that survived gave rise to the high TCRbeta diversity observed at day 60 in some patients.

Preparation of the TCRbeta library involved a method that used unique molecular identifiers. In TCRdb, the PCR reads were re-called with MiXCR into one record per CDR3 protein. The table includes 450,000 to 550,000 distinct CDR3 sequences, over 10% detected once. The clonotype comes from a female patient aged 2-10 years who had a stem cell transplant for aplastic anemia, so the T cells may come from the graft donor. The source was PBMCs, mostly from graft donor cells, collected 180 days after TCRalphabeta/CD19-depleted stem cell transplant. The rearrangement uses TRBV7-9 and TRBJ2-1; no definite D call. The CDR3 region has the DNA TGTGCCAGCAGCCGCCTGGGTAGCAAAGCCTACAATGAGCAGTTCTTC. Translated, it gives CASSRLGSKAYNEQFF.